This T cell receptor (beta chain) was found in a study of graft-versus-host responses after intestinal transplantation (TCRdb year 2021). Study-level background: The transplants that recipients received were multivisceral, liver-intestinal, or isolated intestinal. A peak of at least 4% donor T cells among recipient peripheral blood mononuclear cells was the definition used for donor T cell macrochimerism. A cohort of roughly 25 intestinal transplant recipients, including one retransplant, was enrolled, and a few patients lacking pretransplant specimens were excluded. Every recipient was given anti-thymocyte globulin induction, followed by 2 to 3 years of maintenance tacrolimus and steroids. To identify alloreactive clones, pre-transplant mixed lymphocyte reaction products were sequenced and then compared with unstimulated pre-transplant donor and recipient T cells. After intestinal transplantation, graft-versus-host and host-versus-graft alloreactive T cell clones in the graft, circulation and bone marrow were tracked using bulk TCR-beta CDR3 sequencing. Rather than being sequenced by the commercial service, samples from a few later patients were sequenced in-house on an Illumina MiSeq and processed with MiXCR.

In regard to this clone: Its cognate antigen has yet to be identified. The record has no base qualities; no much larger clone is one base away.

Overall results and qualifications from the work: GvH clones turned up in recipient bone marrow, with some appearing earlier in ileal mucosa or blood, a pattern consistent with an intestinal mucosal origin. Early after transplant, peak levels of circulating GvH clones were associated with declines in HvG clones. In the allografts of patients with donor T cell macrochimerism, GvH to HvG T cell clonal ratios were high. The conclusions were limited by the relatively low number and heterogeneity of the intestinal transplant patients.

The CDR3 runs 12 amino acids, cysteine and phenylalanine included. Solely the CDR3 DNA is kept, with 36 bases framed from the first base. The germline V gene gives CDR1 as MGHDK and CDR2 as SYGVNS. Cut back by 5 bases and 8 bases, the V and J ends lie 7 bases apart. Blood samples were collected up to 4 times in the first month after transplant and then at least monthly when available. The protocol used for the library was the immunoSEQ multiplex PCR assay. Adaptive Biotechnologies carried out high-throughput TCR-beta CDR3 sequencing of genomic DNA for most patients. The paper's processing steps were these. TCR sequencing data were retrieved from Adaptive's ImmunoSEQ software for some 19 patients, whereas a few other patients were processed with MiXCR and VDJtools. CDR3 nucleotide sequences shared by donor and recipient were removed because the origin of these sequences could not be assigned. At least 2-fold expansion over unstimulated cells and a minimum CFSE-low frequency of 0.002% (template counts) or 0.001% (read counts) were required for clones to be classified as alloreactive. Clones were considered mappable if detected in sequenced pre-transplant spleen, lymph node, or MLR CFSE-low populations of the donor or recipient. The cumulative frequency of alloreactive clones was calculated as a percentage of all sequences, weighted by copy number. TCRdb took this table from immuneACCESS and kept in-frame rearrangements with V and J called. Such tables lack part of the clones; where checked against another copy, unresolved V genes explain under half of the gap, and the rest is unexplained. V, J and clone size are those of that table, while D and trimming were read from the DNA. The table for this sample lists approximately 89,000 clones; 80% to 95% of them were counted only once. The ten largest clones represent 15% to 20% of the sample.

The sequenced sample was PBMCs, obtained around 450 days after intestinal transplant. This receptor was identified in a human patient who received an intestinal transplant, so some T cells may come from the graft donor. This chain joins TRBV25-1 to TRBJ1-6; TRBD1 could be the D gene, as 5 bases match. The encoded CDR3 is CASSRGDSPLHF. The bases read TGTGCCAGCAGTCGAGGGGATTCACCCCTCCACTTT.